The rows below give T cell receptor beta chains drawn from one sample of a study of T-cell reconstitution after alpha-beta-depleted transplantation in children. TCRdb ran MiXCR on the PCR reads and lists one entry per CDR3 protein. The data hold 300,000 to 400,000 distinct CDR3 sequences, with under 20% observed a single time. This specimen was PBMCs, mostly from graft donor cells, taken 360 days after TCRalphabeta/CD19-depleted stem cell transplant. Every receptor here comes from a male patient aged 2 to 9 who had a stem cell transplant for acute lymphoblastic leukemia, so the T cells may come from the graft donor. CDR3s include the opening cysteine and the closing phenylalanine or tryptophan. The order of the fields is CDR3 protein, CDR3 DNA, V gene, clone size, D gene, J gene. D genes are given only for firm matches. Some rows mark clone size as missing; the rest say once, few, many or name a class of expanded clone.

CDR3: CASSPWAQPGTDTQYF
DNA: TGTGCCAGCTCACCTTGGGCCCAACCAGGCACAGATACGCAGTATTTT
V: TRBV18
size: few
D: -
J: TRBJ2-3

CDR3: CASFGTSGRAPGELFF
DNA: TGTGCCAGTTTTGGGACTAGCGGGAGGGCCCCCGGGGAGCTGTTTTTT
V: TRBV6-1
size: few
D: TRBD2
J: TRBJ2-2

CDR3: CASSLHRAGGRADTQYF
DNA: TGTGCCAGCAGCTTACACCGCGCGGGAGGCCGGGCAGATACGCAGTATTTT
V: TRBV7-8
size: few
D: TRBD2
J: TRBJ2-3

CDR3: CASSPGTSPLDIQYF
DNA: TGTGCCAGCAGCCCGGGGACTAGCCCATTGGACATTCAGTACTTC
V: TRBV7-8
size: many
D: TRBD2
J: TRBJ2-4

CDR3: CASGPTSFYNEQFF
DNA: TGTGCTAGTGGTCCGACTAGCTTCTACAATGAGCAGTTCTTC
V: TRBV12-5
size: few
D: TRBD2
J: TRBJ2-1

CDR3: CASSLGAVTVLPKETQYF
DNA: TGTGCCAGCAGCTTAGGGGCCGTGACAGTACTTCCCAAAGAGACCCAGTACTTC
V: TRBV11-1
size: few
D: -
J: TRBJ2-5

CDR3: CASSLALASSYNEQFF
DNA: TGTGCCAGCAGCTTAGCCCTAGCGAGCTCCTACAATGAGCAGTTCTTC
V: TRBV7-6
size: -
D: -
J: TRBJ2-1

CDR3: CSANTGTSGRYEQYF
DNA: TGCAGTGCCAATACCGGGACTAGCGGGAGGTACGAGCAGTACTTC
V: TRBV20-1
size: many
D: TRBD2
J: TRBJ2-7

CDR3: CASSQGLPGRGGDTQYF
DNA: TGTGCCAGCAGCCAAGGACTACCGGGAAGAGGAGGAGATACGCAGTATTTT
V: TRBV4-2
size: many
D: -
J: TRBJ2-3

CDR3: CAFSLKGTSLTGANVLTF
DNA: TGTGCCTTCAGTTTAAAAGGGACTAGTCTGACTGGGGCCAACGTCCTGACTTTC
V: TRBV2
size: -
D: TRBD2
J: TRBJ2-6

CDR3: CAMGPGLPLETQYF
DNA: TGTGCCATGGGCCCGGGGCTCCCCCTGGAGACCCAGTACTTC
V: TRBV5-2
size: -
D: -
J: TRBJ2-5

CDR3: CASSLLGLEQFF
DNA: TGCGCCAGCAGCTTGCTAGGGCTTGAGCAGTTCTTC
V: TRBV5-1
size: -
D: -
J: TRBJ2-1

CDR3: CSASPLSYEQYF
DNA: TGCAGTGCTAGCCCCCTTTCCTACGAGCAGTACTTC
V: TRBV20-1
size: -
D: -
J: TRBJ2-7

CDR3: CAISDPGDSKPADTQYF
DNA: TGTGCCATCAGTGACCCAGGGGACTCCAAGCCTGCAGATACGCAGTATTTT
V: TRBV10-3
size: few
D: -
J: TRBJ2-3

CDR3: CASSLGGRLWGPLHF
DNA: TGTGCCAGCAGCTTGGGGGGACGCCTCTGGGGACCCCTCCACTTT
V: TRBV2
size: few
D: -
J: TRBJ1-6

CDR3: CASRGPYEQYF
DNA: TGCGCCAGCCGGGGCCCCTACGAGCAGTACTTC
V: TRBV5-1
size: few
D: -
J: TRBJ2-7

CDR3: CASSFLGTAGNTIYF
DNA: TGTGCCAGCAGTTTCCTTGGGACAGCTGGAAACACCATATATTTT
V: TRBV7-2
size: few
D: TRBD1
J: TRBJ1-3

CDR3: CAISEWDRNTEAFF
DNA: TGTGCCATCAGTGAGTGGGACAGAAACACTGAAGCTTTCTTT
V: TRBV10-3
size: few
D: TRBD1
J: TRBJ1-1

CDR3: CASSWGLAPLSYNEQFF
DNA: TGTGCCAGCAGTTGGGGTCTAGCGCCACTCTCCTACAATGAGCAGTTCTTC
V: TRBV28
size: many
D: -
J: TRBJ2-1

CDR3: CASSRTMDRSYGQYF
DNA: TGCGCCAGCAGCAGAACCATGGACAGGTCCTACGGGCAGTACTTC
V: TRBV5-1
size: many
D: TRBD1
J: TRBJ2-7

CDR3: CASSLVSGTSGIYEQYF
DNA: TGTGCCAGCAGCTTAGTCTCCGGGACTAGCGGAATCTACGAGCAGTACTTC
V: TRBV11-2
size: few
D: TRBD2
J: TRBJ2-7

CDR3: CASSYPTGTGGSPLHF
DNA: TGTGCCAGCAGTTACCCCACCGGGACAGGAGGCTCACCCCTCCACTTT
V: TRBV6-5
size: -
D: TRBD1
J: TRBJ1-6